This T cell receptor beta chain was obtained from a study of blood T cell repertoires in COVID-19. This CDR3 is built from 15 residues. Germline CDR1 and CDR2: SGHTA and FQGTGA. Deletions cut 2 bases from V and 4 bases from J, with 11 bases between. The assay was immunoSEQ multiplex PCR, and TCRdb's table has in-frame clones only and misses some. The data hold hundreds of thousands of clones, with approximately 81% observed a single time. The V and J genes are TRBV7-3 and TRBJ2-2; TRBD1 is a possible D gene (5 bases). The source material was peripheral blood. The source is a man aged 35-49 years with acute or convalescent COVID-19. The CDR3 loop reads CASSLQGLSTGELFF. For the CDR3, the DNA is TGTGCCAGCAGCTTACAGGGCCTCAGCACCGGGGAGCTGTTTTTT.